This TCR beta chain was recorded in a study of patients and donors after allogeneic stem cell transplantation. TCRdb independently ran MiXCR on the RT-PCR reads; one entry per CDR3 protein. The sample includes about 960,000 distinct CDR3 sequences, under 20% of them seen just once. The V and J ends lost 1 base and 3 bases respectively, with 10 bases between them. This CDR3 has 14 residues. Germline V gene lookup returns CDR1 SGHTA and CDR2 FQGNSA. This clonotype was counted at least ten times. Sequenced material: blood, either unsorted or a sorted T cell fraction (not recorded which). This clonotype was obtained from a human donor who was either an allogeneic HSCT recipient or a stem cell or donor lymphocyte infusion donor (not recorded which). It is not recorded whose cells these are; they may come from a transplant donor. V and J are TRBV7-2 and TRBJ2-7; D is possibly TRBD2 (7 bases). CDR3 nucleotides: TGTGCCAGCAGCTTAGTCGGGGGGCGCTACGAGCAGTACTTC. Translation: CASSLVGGRYEQYF. The full variable domain, its missing parts supplied by reference TRBV7-2 and TRBJ2-7, is GAGVSQSPSNKVTEKGKDVELRCDPISGHTALYWYRQSLGQGLEFLIYFQGNSAPDKSGLPSDRFSAERTGGSVSTLTIQRTQQEDSAVYLCASSLVGGRYEQYFGPGTRLTVT.